This T cell receptor beta chain was obtained from a study of blood T cell repertoires in COVID-19. In the study overall: Donors in the United States, Italy and Spain gave samples during acute or convalescent COVID-19. PBMCs, B-cell-depleted T cells, or T cells were the source of the cDNA or gDNA that made up the material.

In the original workflow: It was from reference gene primer amplification that nucleated cell counts were estimated. Profiling relied on immunoSEQ multiplex PCR, and the TCRdb table lists in-frame clones only, not all of them. D and trimming were read from the DNA, whereas the V and J calls and clone size are those reported in that table. The table records roughly 160,000 clones, around 84% of them present only once. Patients of the Seattle cohort, enrolled during active infection, were followed longitudinally. The CDR3 spans 17 residues. V gave up 2 bases and J gave up 5 bases; unmatched junction bases: 9. Germline V CDR1 and CDR2: KGHSH, LQKENI.

Sequencing input: peripheral blood. This sequence joins TRBV18 and TRBJ2-2, with 9 positions matching TRBD2. The sequence came from a man between 60 and 75 years old with COVID-19, enrolled during active disease. CDR3 DNA sequence: TGTGCCAGCTCACCAATGCATCTAGCGGGAATAACCGGGGAGCTGTTTTTT. This codes for CASSPMHLAGITGELFF. The whole variable domain, remainder taken from reference TRBV18 and TRBJ2-2, is NAGVMQNPRHLVRRRGQEARLRCSPMKGHSHVYWYRQLPEEGLKFMVYLQKENIIDESGMPKERFSAEFPKEGPSILRIQQVVRGDSAAYFCASSPMHLAGITGELFFGEGSRLTVL.